The sequence of this T cell receptor (beta chain) was determined in a study of T cells in localized non-small cell lung cancer (dated by TCRdb to the early 2020s). Background on the whole study: The study analyzed T cell repertoires of around 250 early-stage NSCLC patients, comparing tumors and uninvolved tumor-adjacent lungs. The cohort was made up of fewer than 250 treatment-naive NSCLC patients whose localized lung tumors had been resected. Of the NSCLC patients, 129 were male and 107 were female, and the mean age was approximately 66 years.

A word on this clone: There is no known antigen for this receptor. It has no much larger one-base neighbor in the sample; base qualities were not kept.

Overall study outcomes, separate from this receptor: Because the study design was exploratory, TCR variables were selected using unadjusted p-values without false-discovery rate correction. Uninvolved tumor-adjacent lung showed the highest T cell clonality, higher than tumor, which suggests more focused antigenic responses in the uninvolved tumor-adjacent lung. Because multi-region tumor sequencing was not performed, intratumor heterogeneity could not be ruled out. Longer overall survival was associated with higher blood T cell density, whereas shorter survival was associated with higher adjacent-lung clonality. A median of approximately 53 of the top 100 tumor clones turned up in the paired uninvolved adjacent lung, and some 27 of those clones also ranked among the top 100 of that same adjacent lung.

The germline V gene (reference sequence) supplies CDR1 SGHNT and CDR2 YYREEE. V trim: 2 bases; J trim: 5 bases; unmatched bases: 8. Spanning cysteine to phenylalanine, the CDR3 consists of 16 amino acids. This entry keeps only the CDR3 DNA: 48 bases, framed from base 1. TCR beta CDR3 regions were sequenced from DNA using the immunoSEQ Assay. The authors' pipeline ran thus. T cell density was computed as TCR beta template counts normalized to usable DNA estimated by amplifying housekeeping genes. Richness was estimated using the preseqR package, with extrapolation to 400,000 templates for PBMC samples and to 120,000 templates for tissue samples. Clonality was defined as one minus Pielou's evenness. Tissue-enriched TCRs were identified through differential abundance testing performed on productive amino-acid clonotypes, with a minimum total count of 5 and an alpha of 0.1. The Jaccard Index and the Morisita Overlap Index were used to measure how much the repertoires overlapped between compartments. GLIPH grouped TCR beta CDR3s together with public tetramer-defined viral CDR3s, and a viral motif had to include at least three viral sequences and show V-gene enrichment. Drawn from immuneACCESS, this table holds only the in-frame rearrangements with V and J called that TCRdb kept. Clones are partly lost; checked studies trace under half to an unresolved V gene and leave the rest unexplained. Clone size and the V and J calls come from that table; the DNA yielded D and trimming. A total of roughly 48,000 clones appear in this sample, around three quarters of them only once. The ten largest account for around 4.5% of the sample.

At diagnosis, peripheral blood, uninvolved tumor-adjacent lung and tumor were collected and stored as a combination of fresh-frozen and FFPE material. Blood samples were analyzed as peripheral blood mononuclear cells for TCR repertoire profiling. The rearranged segments are TRBV5-4 and TRBJ1-2; 11 central bases correspond to TRBD1. This specimen was PBMCs, taken before any cancer treatment. The source is a woman aged 40 to 75 with stage II lung adenocarcinoma. The CDR3 region: CASSFSRDRGTYGYTF. The bases are TGTGCCAGCAGCTTTTCCCGGGACAGGGGGACGTATGGCTACACCTTC.